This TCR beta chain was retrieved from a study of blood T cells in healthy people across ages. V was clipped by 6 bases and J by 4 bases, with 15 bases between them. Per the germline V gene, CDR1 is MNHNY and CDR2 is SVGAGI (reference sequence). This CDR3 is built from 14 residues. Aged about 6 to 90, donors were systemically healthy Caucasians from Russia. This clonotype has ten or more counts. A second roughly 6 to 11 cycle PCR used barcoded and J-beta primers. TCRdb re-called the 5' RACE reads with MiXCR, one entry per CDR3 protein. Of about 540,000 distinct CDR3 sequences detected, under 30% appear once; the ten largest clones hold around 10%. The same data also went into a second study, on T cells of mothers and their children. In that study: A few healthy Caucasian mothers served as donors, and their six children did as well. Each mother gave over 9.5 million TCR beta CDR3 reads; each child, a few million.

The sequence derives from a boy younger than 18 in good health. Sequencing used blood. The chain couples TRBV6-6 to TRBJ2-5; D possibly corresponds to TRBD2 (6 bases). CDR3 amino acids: CASSPGGVRETQYF. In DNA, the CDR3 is TGTGCCAGCAGCCCCGGAGGGGTGAGAGAGACCCAGTACTTC.